Each of the 24 T cell receptor beta chains below was sequenced from the same sample in a study of cytomegalovirus exposure and HLA in healthy donors. Vbeta (60) and Jbeta (13) primers were used in the PCR. The assay was immunoSEQ multiplex PCR, and TCRdb's table has in-frame clones only and misses some. This repertoire shows 120,000 to 150,000 clones, around three fifths found once; its top ten account for about 3%. Material: PBMCs. Receptors were obtained from a woman in her twenties or thirties in good health and CMV-seropositive.

The chain is built from TRBV19 and TRBJ2-7; 7 positions agree with TRBD2. There are 13 residues in the CDR3. Trimming at V came to 8 bases and at J to 8 bases, leaving 12 bases not matched to a gene. The germline CDR1 and CDR2 sequences are LNHDA and SQIVND (reference sequence). CDR3 DNA sequence: TGTGCCAGTGGGGGGGGACTTGCCAGCAAGCAGTACTTC. Translating gives CASGGGLASKQYF. Combining the CDR3 with reference TRBV19 and TRBJ2-7 gives the whole variable domain DGGITQSPKYLFRKEGQNVTLSCEQNLNHDAMYWYRQDPGQGLRLIYYSQIVNDFQKGDIAEGYSVSREKKESFPLTVTSAQKNPTAFYLCASGGGLASKQYFGPGTRLTVT.

This clone showed up just a few times. The chain combines TRBV19 with TRBJ1-5; TRBD1 is a possible D gene (6 bases). Trimming left V 3 bases short and J 3 bases short, with 12 bases between. The CDR3 loop spans 15 amino acids. Per germline, CDR1 LNHDA and CDR2 SQIVND (reference sequence). CDR3 in amino acids: CASSIPRDTNQPQHF. As DNA, the CDR3 is TGTGCCAGTAGTATCCCCCGGGACACCAATCAGCCCCAGCATTTT.

This chain connects TRBV5-4 to TRBJ1-1, with D tentatively TRBD1 (5 bases). With 7 bases removed from V and 4 bases from J, the gap between germline ends came to 17 bases. The CDR3 loop spans 14 amino acids. Germline-derived CDR1 and CDR2 are SGHNT and YYREEE (reference sequence). The CDR3: CASSREGKATEAFF. The CDR3 nucleotides read TGTGCCAGCTCCCGGGAGGGGAAGGCCACTGAAGCTTTCTTT.

This clone appeared a few times. J is TRBJ2-6 and V is TRBV4-1, with D possibly being TRBD1 (6 bases). Germline CDR1 is MGHRA and CDR2 is YSYEKL. Trimming left V 2 bases short and J 0 bases short, with 20 bases between. The CDR3 covers 20 residues. The DNA for the CDR3 is TGCGCCAGCAGCCAAAGGGCTGGACAGCGGCACATCTCTGGGGCCAACGTCCTGACTTTC. Translated: CASSQRAGQRHISGANVLTF.

This clone was observed a single time. This chain links TRBV13 with TRBJ2-7; the D is unclear. This CDR3 has 11 residues. The germline gives CDR1 PRHDT, CDR2 FYEKMQ (reference sequence). Trimming cost V 1 base and J 6 bases, with 4 bases left between them. The CDR3 is CASSLAGEQYF. DNA for the CDR3: TGTGCCAGCAGCTTAGCGGGCGAGCAGTACTTC.

This clone showed up just a few times. The chain joins TRBV30 to TRBJ2-1; D is possibly TRBD2 (6 bases). The germline gives CDR1 GTSNPN, CDR2 SVGIG (reference sequence). V lost 3 bases and J 12 bases, leaving 15 bases between the germline ends. The CDR3 has 12 amino acids. DNA for the CDR3: TGTGCCTGGAGGGATCTGACTAGTCGGCAGTTCTTC. Translating it yields CAWRDLTSRQFF. The whole variable domain, filled in from reference TRBV30 and TRBJ2-1, reads SQTIHQWPATLVQPVGSPLSLECTVEGTSNPNLYWYRQAAGRGLQLLFYSVGIGQISSEVPQNLSASRPQDRQFILSSKKLLLSDSGFYLCAWRDLTSRQFFGPGTRLTVL.

The J gene is TRBJ2-2, the V gene TRBV11-3, with 11 positions matching TRBD2. The germline V gene encodes CDR1 SGHNT and CDR2 YENEEA. The ends lost 5 bases at V and 6 bases at J; junction bases unmatched: 5. The CDR3 runs to 15 residues. In nucleotides, the CDR3 is TGTGCCAGCAGCCTTAGCGGGAGGGCGGCCGGGGAGCTGTTTTTT. Its translation is CASSLSGRAAGELFF.

Regarding this clone: The sample has other DNA sequences that encode this CDR3 too. V and J are TRBV5-1 and TRBJ2-2, with D tentatively TRBD1 (6 bases). There are 13 residues in the CDR3. V was shortened by 4 bases and J by 5 bases, with 9 bases between the two germline ends. From germline, CDR1 is SGHRS and CDR2 YFSETQ. CDR3 region: CASSQGSTGELFF. The CDR3 nucleotides are TGCGCCAGCAGCCAGGGGAGTACCGGGGAGCTGTTTTTT.

This chain joins TRBV29-1 and TRBJ2-7, with TRBD2 matching 7 bases. CDR3 length: 11 residues. V trimming: 7 bases; J trimming: 4 bases; junction bases outside the gene matches: 4. CDR1 and CDR2 (germline): SQVTM, ANQGSEA. The CDR3 here is CSAGGEYEQYF. For the CDR3, the DNA is TGCAGCGCTGGGGGGGAATACGAGCAGTACTTC.

The chain carries TRBV5-1 and TRBJ2-2; 12 nucleotides line up with TRBD1. The CDR3 runs to 15 residues. The V segment lost 4 bases and the J segment 7 bases; nucleotides outside the gene matches: 5. The germline V gene has CDR1 SGHRS and CDR2 YFSETQ. As DNA, the CDR3 is TGCGCCAGCAGCCGGGACAGGGGGCAGAACGGGGAGCTGTTTTTT. Residues: CASSRDRGQNGELFF. Complete variable domain (other parts from reference TRBV5-1 and TRBJ2-2): KAGVTQTPRYLIKTRGQQVTLSCSPISGHRSVSWYQQTPGQGLQFLFEYFSETQRNKGNFPGRFSGRQFSNSRSEMNVSTLELGDSALYLCASSRDRGQNGELFFGEGSRLTVL.

The J gene is TRBJ2-5, the V gene TRBV5-6; 9 bases are a match to TRBD2. The last part of the DNA fits TRBJ2-7 better; the J call may be wrong. The CDR3 has 17 amino acids. Germline V gives CDR1 SGHDT, CDR2 YYEEEE. The CDR3 here is CASSSETSGLLSYEQYF. The CDR3 DNA reads TGTGCCAGCAGCTCCGAGACTAGCGGCCTGTTGTCCTACGAGCAGTACTTC.

The chain links TRBV6-1 to TRBJ1-4, with 7 nucleotides matching TRBD1. With V trimmed by 2 bases and J by 0 bases, 6 bases remained unmatched. Looked up from germline, CDR1 is MNHNS and CDR2 is SASEGT. This CDR3 has 17 amino acids. DNA of the CDR3: TGTGCCAGCAGTGAAAGGGACAGCCGAGCAACTAATGAAAAACTGTTTTTT. Translation gives CASSERDSRATNEKLFF.

This clone has more than one count but fewer than ten. The rearrangement uses TRBV7-2 and TRBJ1-2; 9 nucleotides line up with TRBD1. The CDR3 length is 14 residues. CDR1 and CDR2 from the germline V gene are SGHTA and FQGNSA. Trimming removed 1 base from V and 8 bases from J; junction bases left unmatched: 5. The CDR3 DNA is TGTGCCAGCAGCTTAGTGGACAGGGGAGGCGGCTACACCTTC. Translation: CASSLVDRGGGYTF.

The chain recombines TRBV11-3 with TRBJ2-7, with D hard to call. Trimming pared 5 bases from V and 0 bases from J, leaving 11 bases between. The CDR3 spans 14 residues. Germline lookup yields CDR1 SGHNT and CDR2 YENEEA. Written as DNA, the CDR3 is TGTGCCAGCAGCCCAAACAGTCACTCCTACGAGCAGTACTTC. Translation gives CASSPNSHSYEQYF.

CDR3 protein: CASNPADSNQPQHF. CDR3 nucleotide sequence: TGTGCCAGCAATCCGGCGGATAGCAATCAGCCCCAGCATTTT. This chain joins TRBV6-6 and TRBJ1-5; no reliable D call. V shed 7 bases and J shed 0 bases, with 10 bases lying between them. CDR1 is MNHNY and CDR2 is SVGAGI in the germline V gene (reference sequence). This CDR3 has 14 amino acids.

The chain joins TRBV10-3 to TRBJ2-3; 8 bases are shared with TRBD1. The germline CDR1 and CDR2 sequences are ENHRY and SYGVKD. The ends lost 5 bases at V and 13 bases at J; junction bases unmatched: 5. The length of the CDR3 is 11 residues. The CDR3 nucleotides are TGTGCCATCAGTCCTGGACAGGGCAAGTATTTT. Translated: CAISPGQGKYF.

The V gene is TRBV7-8, the J gene TRBJ2-2; 8 bases agree with TRBD1. V dropped 4 bases and J dropped 5; count of bases not matched to a gene: 9. This CDR3 is 16 amino acids long. In germline, CDR1 is SGHVS, CDR2 FQNEAQ. The CDR3 protein is CASSSWAGGMTGELFF. The CDR3 DNA reads TGTGCCAGCAGCTCATGGGCAGGGGGCATGACCGGGGAGCTGTTTTTT. The whole variable domain, remainder taken from reference TRBV7-8 and TRBJ2-2, is GAGVSQSPRYKVAKRGQDVALRCDPISGHVSLFWYQQALGQGPEFLTYFQNEAQLDKSGLPSDRFFAERPEGSVSTLKIQRTQQEDSAVYLCASSSWAGGMTGELFFGEGSRLTVL.

The chain links TRBV5-1 to TRBJ1-1, with 9 bases fitting TRBD1. The V and J ends lost 6 bases and 4 bases, in that order; junction bases with no gene match: 13. The germline gives CDR1 SGHRS, CDR2 YFSETQ. This CDR3 has 16 amino acids. The CDR3 reads CASNSPSGTGPTEAFF. The CDR3 region has the DNA TGCGCCAGCAACTCCCCCTCCGGGACAGGGCCCACTGAAGCTTTCTTT.

The V call is TRBV19, the J call TRBJ2-7; weak D call: TRBD1 (6 bases). Trimming took off 5 bases at V and 0 bases at J, with 11 bases between the two ends. The CDR3 sequence is 14 residues long. CDR1 and CDR2 (germline): LNHDA, SQIVND (reference sequence). CDR3 amino acids: CASSPQTGSYEQYF. The CDR3, as DNA: TGTGCCAGTAGTCCCCAGACAGGCTCCTACGAGCAGTACTTC.

The rearrangement links TRBV6-5 to TRBJ2-7; TRBD2 aligns across 7 bases. This CDR3 region has 11 residues. Per the germline V gene, CDR1 is MNHEY and CDR2 is SVGAGI. V dropped 10 bases and J dropped 7; count of bases not matched to a gene: 7. In DNA, the CDR3 is TGTGCCACTTCGGGGGGTGGAGAGCAGTACTTC. Protein: CATSGGGEQYF.

The table lists this clone with a few counts. The CDR3 DNA reads as TGTGCCATCAGTGAGTCTGGGTGGGCAACCGAAGCTTTCTTT. Translated: CAISESGWATEAFF. The J gene is TRBJ1-1, the V gene TRBV10-3; D remains unclear. Germline lookup yields CDR1 ENHRY and CDR2 SYGVKD. This CDR3 contains 14 residues. V was shortened by 0 bases and J by 8 bases, with 13 bases between the two germline ends.

This chain links TRBV30 with TRBJ1-1, with D possibly TRBD1 on 5 matching bases. Germline V gene lookup returns CDR1 GTSNPN and CDR2 SVGIG (reference sequence). The CDR3 sequence is 17 residues long. Trimming shortened V by 2 bases and J by 2 bases, and 21 bases separated the two germline ends. The CDR3 nucleotides are TGTGCCTGGAGTAACTTAGGGAGGGGACGGGGAAACACTGAAGCTTTCTTT. Translated, it gives CAWSNLGRGRGNTEAFF. The whole variable domain, filled in from reference TRBV30 and TRBJ1-1, reads SQTIHQWPATLVQPVGSPLSLECTVEGTSNPNLYWYRQAAGRGLQLLFYSVGIGQISSEVPQNLSASRPQDRQFILSSKKLLLSDSGFYLCAWSNLGRGRGNTEAFFGQGTRLTVV.

This clone was found a few times. The V gene is TRBV5-1, the J gene TRBJ2-1, with D tentatively TRBD1 (5 bases). V was cut by 0 bases and J by 6 bases, with 16 bases left in between. Germline V gives CDR1 SGHRS, CDR2 YFSETQ. The CDR3 runs 16 residues. As DNA, the CDR3 is TGCGCCAGCAGCTTGGCCGAGCAGCTTAGGGGCAATGAGCAGTTCTTC. This sequence encodes CASSLAEQLRGNEQFF.

This clone showed up just once. The chain uses TRBV5-1 and TRBJ1-1; D gene uncertain. Trimming pared 0 bases from V and 0 bases from J, leaving 6 bases between. The germline gives CDR1 SGHRS, CDR2 YFSETQ. This CDR3 is 14 amino acids long. This CDR3 is CASSLEQMNTEAFF. The DNA for the CDR3 is TGCGCCAGCAGCTTGGAACAGATGAACACTGAAGCTTTCTTT.